The TCR beta chain described here comes from a study of T cell responses to AZD1222 COVID-19 vaccine. Using immunoSEQ multiplex PCR, the repertoire was profiled, and TCRdb retains in-frame clones only, with some absent. The sample records 140,000 or so clones, approximately 90% being singletons. Study outcomes and limitations: At 160-218 and 743-854, vaccine-associated CD4 TCRs were dominant, and they spanned spike. Females outnumbered males among donors, who were mostly white British; clonal diversity was possibly underestimated.

Note on this clone: The antigen is not known.

Germline V gene lookup returns CDR1 LGHDT and CDR2 YNNKEL (reference sequence). Trimming removed 4 bases at V and 3 bases at J, with 12 bases between. The CDR3 length is 14 residues. The sequence came from an adult who received the AZD1222 COVID-19 vaccine. V is TRBV3-1 (or the pseudogene TRBV3-2) and J is TRBJ1-1; D uncertain. The sample in question was peripheral blood, obtained 28 days after the second AZD1222 dose. Here the CDR3 DNA reads TGTGCCAGCAGCCCCCGCGCTCGAGACACTGAAGCTTTCTTT. Residues: CASSPRARDTEAFF.